Following are 22 T cell receptor beta chains from one sample sequenced in a study of patients and donors after allogeneic stem cell transplantation. TCRdb redid the calling of the RT-PCR reads with MiXCR, one entry per CDR3 protein. Here the sample spans about 150,000 distinct CDR3 sequences, approximately 22% being singletons. The sample was blood, either unsorted or a sorted T cell fraction (not recorded which). Every receptor here comes from a human donor who was either an allogeneic HSCT recipient or a stem cell or donor lymphocyte infusion donor (not recorded which). It is not recorded whose cells these are; they may come from a transplant donor.

This clonotype was seen more than once but under ten times. The CDR3 protein is CASSHRDRASDNSPLHF. CDR3 nucleotides: TGCGCCAGCAGCCATAGGGACAGGGCTTCTGATAATTCACCCCTCCACTTT. The chain recombines TRBV4-1 with TRBJ1-6; 9 bases are a match to TRBD1. Germline CDR1 MGHRA, CDR2 YSYEKL. Trimming at V came to 3 bases and at J to 5 bases, leaving 8 bases not matched to a gene. The CDR3 length is 17 residues.

In its sample, this clonotype was seen many times. This chain links TRBV6-5 with TRBJ1-1, with D perhaps TRBD1 (6 bases). With 2 bases removed from V and 5 bases from J, the gap between germline ends came to 12 bases. Germline lookup yields CDR1 MNHEY and CDR2 SVGAGI. This CDR3 spans 14 amino acids. Written as DNA, the CDR3 is TGTGCCAGCAGTTACCAGGGGTGGGGTACTGAAGCTTTCTTT. It codes for CASSYQGWGTEAFF.

V and J are TRBV2 and TRBJ2-4; 10 positions agree with TRBD2. Germline loops: CDR1 SNHLY, CDR2 FYNNEI. V was clipped by 2 bases and J by 3 bases; unmatched bases: 7. This CDR3 comprises 17 residues. The chain's CDR3 is CASSENLSGGFKNIQYF. The CDR3, as DNA: TGTGCCAGCAGTGAAAACCTTAGCGGGGGGTTCAAAAACATTCAGTACTTC.

This clonotype was picked up many times. V and J are TRBV4-1 and TRBJ1-4; the D is unclear. Germline CDR1 and CDR2: MGHRA and YSYEKL. Trimming pared 2 bases from V and 4 bases from J, leaving 20 bases between. The length of the CDR3 is 18 residues. CDR3 sequence reads: CASSQPLLGSVNNEKLFF. The CDR3 DNA sequence: TGCGCCAGCAGCCAACCCCTCCTAGGGTCGGTGAATAATGAAAAACTGTTTTTT.

The chain employs TRBV12-3 or TRBV12-4 and TRBJ1-4; weak D call: TRBD1 (6 bases). The V end was cut by 7 bases, the J end by 5 bases, with 26 bases between. This CDR3 is built from 18 residues. For the CDR3, the DNA is TGTGCCAGCAAATTTACAGGGAGGGGATTGGTTTCCAATGAAAAACTGTTTTTT. Translating it yields CASKFTGRGLVSNEKLFF.

This clonotype has more than one count but fewer than ten. The rearrangement links TRBV19 to TRBJ1-5; D is unresolved. This CDR3 spans 14 amino acids. CDR1 LNHDA and CDR2 SQIVND come from the germline V gene (reference sequence). V was cut by 6 bases and J by 7 bases, with 16 bases left in between. CDR3 sequence reads: CASRFSGERQPQHF. The DNA for the CDR3 is TGTGCCAGTAGGTTTTCGGGAGAACGACAGCCCCAGCATTTT.

This clonotype has just a few counts. The chain recombines TRBV27 with TRBJ1-1; D gene uncertain. This CDR3 spans 14 amino acids. CDR1 is MNHEY and CDR2 is SMNVEV in the germline V gene (reference sequence). Trimming cost V 3 bases and J 0 bases, with 8 bases left between them. This CDR3 reads CASSFHRMNTEAFF. For the CDR3, the DNA is TGTGCCAGCAGTTTCCACCGGATGAACACTGAAGCTTTCTTT.

The chain has TRBV6-5 and TRBJ2-1; 10 bases are shared with TRBD2. Per the germline V gene, CDR1 is MNHEY and CDR2 is SVGAGI. With 9 bases clipped from V and 9 bases from J, the junction kept 11 bases outside the gene matches. The CDR3 runs to 14 residues. The CDR3 nucleotides are TGTGCCAGTAGGATCGGGACTAGCGATATTGAGCAGTTCTTC. This codes for CASRIGTSDIEQFF.

Ten or more counts support this clonotype. The rearrangement uses TRBV12-3 or TRBV12-4 and TRBJ2-3; D is ambiguous. Deletions cut 7 bases from V and 6 bases from J, with 14 bases between. The CDR3 runs to 13 residues. The CDR3 loop reads CASTEGPGDTQYF. CDR3 coding DNA: TGTGCCAGCACCGAAGGCCCTGGGGATACGCAGTATTTT.

This clonotype was picked up a small number of times. The J gene is TRBJ1-1, the V gene TRBV5-1; D may be TRBD1 (5 bases). Germline V gene data show CDR1 as SGHRS and CDR2 as YFSETQ. Between the trimmed V and J ends, which lost 4 bases and 2 bases, there was a span of 15 bases. This CDR3 region has 15 residues. The chain's CDR3 is CASSAVSGLNTEAFF. DNA for the CDR3: TGCGCCAGCAGCGCCGTTTCGGGGCTTAACACTGAAGCTTTCTTT.

With respect to this clonotype: The conserved closing phenylalanine or tryptophan is absent in this CDR3, likely reflecting a read error. In DNA form, the CDR3 reads TGTGCCAGCAGTTTGAGGGCTTCGAACACTGAAGCTTTCCTT. Translation: CASSLRASNTEAFL. The V call is TRBV12-3 or TRBV12-4, the J call TRBJ1-1; D remains ambiguous. Trimming took off 3 bases at V and 1 base at J, with 9 bases between the two ends. The CDR3 consists of 14 residues.

This clonotype appeared a few times. This rearrangement joins TRBV20-1 to TRBJ1-1; D ambiguous. The length of the CDR3 is 12 residues. Germline CDR1 DFQATT, CDR2 SNEGSKA (reference sequence). V was cut by 0 bases and J by 13 bases, with 15 bases left in between. CDR3 amino acids: CSARDMLSADFF. The CDR3 nucleotides read TGCAGTGCTAGAGATATGCTTTCAGCGGATTTCTTT.

The rearrangement uses TRBV20-1 and TRBJ2-3, with 9 bases fitting TRBD2. The CDR3 runs 16 residues. CDR1 and CDR2 from the germline V gene are DFQATT and SNEGSKA (reference sequence). With V trimmed by 0 bases and J by 1 base, 5 bases remained unmatched. CDR3 amino acids: CSARDRAGGRTDTQYF. CDR3 nucleotide sequence: TGCAGTGCTAGAGATAGAGCGGGGGGACGCACAGATACGCAGTATTTT.

This clonotype came up a few times. CDR3 region: CASSQIQGRTEAFF. The CDR3 coding sequence is TGCGCCAGCAGCCAAATACAGGGAAGGACTGAAGCTTTCTTT. The chain links TRBV4-1 to TRBJ1-1; weak D call: TRBD1 (6 bases). With 2 bases removed from V and 5 bases from J, the gap between germline ends came to 12 bases. The CDR3 contains 14 residues. Germline assignment: CDR1 MGHRA and CDR2 YSYEKL.

V is TRBV11-1 and J is TRBJ2-1; TRBD2 is a possible D gene (5 bases). Germline CDR1 and CDR2: SGHAT and FQDESV (reference sequence). V gave up 3 bases and J gave up 0 bases, with 12 bases separating them. This CDR3 has 16 residues. The CDR3 loop is CASSLNSGSSYNEQFF. In DNA, the CDR3 is TGTGCCAGCAGCTTGAACAGCGGAAGCTCCTACAATGAGCAGTTCTTC. Drawing the rest from reference TRBV11-1 and TRBJ2-1, the complete variable domain is EAEVAQSPRYKITEKSQAVAFWCDPISGHATLYWYRQILGQGPELLVQFQDESVVDDSQLPKDRFSAERLKGVDSTLKIQPAELGDSAMYLCASSLNSGSSYNEQFFGPGTRLTVL.

This clonotype was detected only a few times. The chain combines TRBV10-3 with TRBJ2-5, with a possible D match to TRBD2 (5 bases). Germline V gene sequence: CDR1 ENHRY, CDR2 SYGVKD. The CDR3 covers 14 residues. The ends were cut back, 4 bases at V and 2 bases at J, with 11 bases in the middle. The CDR3 DNA reads TGTGCCATCAGTGGGGTCGGGATTCAAGAGACCCAGTACTTC. This encodes CAISGVGIQETQYF.

This clonotype was recorded a few times. CDR3 DNA sequence: TGTGCCAGCAGCCAACGGGACTTCGCAGATACGCAGTATTTT. Translation: CASSQRDFADTQYF. The chain has TRBV7-8 and TRBJ2-3; possibly TRBD2 for D (6 bases). The CDR3 runs 14 residues. V lost 5 bases and J lost 4, with 13 bases in between. CDR1 and CDR2 from the germline V gene are SGHVS and FQNEAQ.

The chain is built from TRBV5-1 and TRBJ2-1; 7 nucleotides line up with TRBD1. Germline lookup yields CDR1 SGHRS and CDR2 YFSETQ. CDR3 length: 16 amino acids. V gave up 5 bases and J gave up 5 bases; unmatched junction bases: 13. CDR3 sequence (DNA): TGCGCCAGCAGTTTGACGCCGGGACAGCCTAACAATGAGCAGTTCTTC. Translation gives CASSLTPGQPNNEQFF.

The CDR3 reads CASSIDGDRARTVRNTIYF. DNA for the CDR3: TGTGCCAGTAGTATAGATGGGGACAGGGCGAGAACCGTTCGGAACACCATATATTTT. The chain carries TRBV19 and TRBJ1-3, with 9 bases identical to TRBD1. CDR3 length equals 19 residues. Germline lookup yields CDR1 LNHDA and CDR2 SQIVND (reference sequence). V lost 0 bases, J lost 7 bases, and 16 bases stayed unmatched.

The V gene is TRBV28, the J gene TRBJ2-1, with 14 bases identical to TRBD2. The CDR3 runs to 17 residues. CDR1 MDHEN and CDR2 SYDVKM come from the germline V gene. V shed 6 bases and J 0 bases; nucleotides not matched to a gene: 4. The CDR3 nucleotides are TGTGCCAGCAGCCCCGGACTAGCGGGAGGCTCCTACAATGAGCAGTTCTTC. It is translated as CASSPGLAGGSYNEQFF.

The chain uses TRBV9 and TRBJ2-3; the match to TRBD2 covers 7 bases. Trimming removed 0 bases from V and 2 bases from J; junction bases left unmatched: 6. The CDR3 totals 16 residues. The germline V gene encodes CDR1 SGDLS and CDR2 YYNGEE. CDR3 protein: CASSVALAGDTDTQYF. The DNA for the CDR3 is TGTGCCAGCAGCGTAGCTCTCGCGGGGGACACAGATACGCAGTATTTT.

The rearrangement links TRBV12-3 or TRBV12-4 to TRBJ2-1; 9 bases are shared with TRBD2. The CDR3 totals 14 residues. Unmatched junction bases numbered 5, after V lost 3 bases and J lost 8 bases. CDR3 region: CASSFGGRAYEQFF. The CDR3 nucleotides are TGTGCCAGCAGTTTTGGCGGGAGGGCCTATGAGCAGTTCTTC.